A selection of T cell receptor beta chains follows, all from one sample in a study of CD8 T cells in ankylosing spondylitis. TCRdb redid the calling of the 5' RACE reads with MiXCR, one entry per CDR3 protein. The sample has hundreds of thousands of distinct CDR3 sequences; approximately 20% are singletons. Input material: blood, either unsorted or a sorted T cell fraction (not recorded which). These receptor sequences come from a male donor with ankylosing spondylitis or in good health (not recorded which). Both conserved end residues are part of each CDR3. D genes are given only for firm matches. Size tells how often a clone was seen (once, few, many) or the class of an expanded clone, and some rows leave it out.

j_gene | v_gene | abundance | d_gene | CDR3nt | CDR3aa
TRBJ2-2 | TRBV19 | NA | NA | TGTGCCGGTGGGGGAGCGCCTGTTAACACCGGGGAGCTGTTTTTT | CAGGGAPVNTGELFF
TRBJ2-1 | TRBV12-3/TRBV12-4 | NA | NA | TGTGCCAGCAGTTTAATCGGTGGTACCCACGGAGGTGGCAATGAGCAGTTCTTC | CASSLIGGTHGGGNEQFF
TRBJ2-1 | TRBV5-1 | few | TRBD2 | TGCGCCACCACCCTCACTAGCGGGAGTTGGGAGCAGTTCTTC | CATTLTSGSWEQFF
TRBJ2-2 | TRBV27 | NA | TRBD2 | TGTGCCAGCAGTTTTGTTCCTAGCGGGAGTTTAGGCGGGGAGCTGTTTTTT | CASSFVPSGSLGGELFF
TRBJ1-3 | TRBV12-3/TRBV12-4 | NA | NA | TGTGCCAGCAGTCCCCGTCGACAGAGAAACACCATATATTTT | CASSPRRQRNTIYF
TRBJ1-5 | TRBV20-1 | NA | TRBD1 | TGCAGTGCTAGGACAGGGGATAGCAATCAGCCCCAGCATTTT | CSARTGDSNQPQHF
TRBJ2-1 | TRBV5-1 | NA | NA | TGCGCCAGCAGCTTGAATAGGGAGGTAAATGAGCAGTTCTTC | CASSLNREVNEQFF
TRBJ1-4 | TRBV16 | once | TRBD1 | TGTGCCAGCAGCCAATCAAACAGGGGGAATGAAAAACTGTTTTTT | CASSQSNRGNEKLFF
TRBJ2-4 | TRBV15 | few | NA | TGTGCCACCAGCAGAGATAACCTAGCCAAAAACATTCAGTACTTC | CATSRDNLAKNIQYF
TRBJ2-2 | TRBV29-1 | NA | TRBD1 | TGCAGCGCGAAAGTCGGACAGGGAATGTCCACCGGGGAGCTGTTTTTT | CSAKVGQGMSTGELFF
TRBJ2-3 | TRBV20-1 | few | NA | TGCAGTGCTAGTCAGGCAGATACGCAGTATTTT | CSASQADTQYF
TRBJ2-1 | TRBV5-1 | NA | TRBD2 | TGCGCCAGCAGCTTGGTTCCTAGCGGGGGCTACAATGAGCAGTTCTTC | CASSLVPSGGYNEQFF
TRBJ2-3 | TRBV9 | few | NA | TGTGCCAGCAGCGTAGACGGGGCTAGCTCCCGATCAGATACGCAGTATTTT | CASSVDGASSRSDTQYF
TRBJ2-1 | TRBV28 | few | NA | TGTGCCAGCAGTACACTTTTCAGGACACCCAATACATCATACAATGAGCAGTTCTTC | CASSTLFRTPNTSYNEQFF
TRBJ2-1 | TRBV3-1 | NA | TRBD1 | TGTGCCAGCAGCAAAGGGACAGGGCCCACTAAGGAGCAGTTCTTC | CASSKGTGPTKEQFF
TRBJ1-2 | TRBV12-3/TRBV12-4 | NA | NA | TGTGCCAGCAGACCGACCGCGTTCTATGGCTACACCTTC | CASRPTAFYGYTF
TRBJ1-5 | TRBV6-1 | few | TRBD1 | TGTGCCAGCAGCAAGACAGGGGAAAGTCAGCCCCAGCATTTT | CASSKTGESQPQHF
TRBJ2-1 | TRBV3-1 | NA | TRBD2 | TGTGCCAGCAGCCAAGATCCGGGCGGGAGAGCTAACAATGAGCAGTTCTTC | CASSQDPGGRANNEQFF
TRBJ1-1 | TRBV5-5 | few | NA | TGTGCCAGCAGGTACGAAGGGATGAACACTGAAGCTTTCTTT | CASRYEGMNTEAFF
TRBJ1-1 | TRBV28 | few | NA | TGTGCCAGCAGTTTAATGGGCGGGGGCAGTTTAACTGAAGCTTTCTTT | CASSLMGGGSLTEAFF
TRBJ2-5 | TRBV27 | few | TRBD2 | TGTGCCAGCAGTTTTAGTGGCGGGGGGAACCAAGAGACCCAGTACTTC | CASSFSGGGNQETQYF
TRBJ2-5 | TRBV6-1 | NA | TRBD1 | TGTGCCAGCAGCCCGAGAGGAGGGACAGGGAATTCGGAGACCCAGTACTTC | CASSPRGGTGNSETQYF
TRBJ1-2 | TRBV5-1 | many | TRBD1 | TGCGCCAGCAGCGGACAGGGATACTATGGCTACACCTTC | CASSGQGYYGYTF
TRBJ1-2 | TRBV12-3/TRBV12-4 | NA | NA | TGTGCCAGCAGTCTCGTAGGGGCAGGGGATCTTGGCTACACCTTC | CASSLVGAGDLGYTF
TRBJ2-3 | TRBV29-1 | few | NA | TGCAGCGTTGAAGAGTTACAGGGCTACTCGGCGGAGCGGCACTACACAGATACGCAGTATTTT | CSVEELQGYSAERHYTDTQYF
TRBJ1-5 | TRBV5-1 | many | TRBD1 | TGCGCCAGCAGCTTGTGGACAGGGCCCACGACTTATAGCAATCAGCCCCAGCATTTT | CASSLWTGPTTYSNQPQHF
TRBJ1-5 | TRBV12-3/TRBV12-4 | many | TRBD1 | TGTGCCAGCAGTCCCCCGGGACAGGAGAAACGGCCCCAGCATTTT | CASSPPGQEKRPQHF
TRBJ1-1 | TRBV6-2/TRBV6-3 | NA | NA | TGTGCCAGCAGTTACTCTGACAGGACTGAAGCTTTCTTT | CASSYSDRTEAFF
TRBJ2-1 | TRBV4-1 | few | TRBD2 | TGCGCCAGCAGCCAAGTCAGACTAGCGGGATCCTACAATGAGCAGTTCTTC | CASSQVRLAGSYNEQFF
TRBJ1-2 | TRBV20-1 | few | TRBD1 | TGCAGTGCTAGGTGGAACCAGGGGGCATGGTATGGCTACACCTTC | CSARWNQGAWYGYTF
TRBJ1-1 | TRBV12-3/TRBV12-4 | few | NA | TGTGCCAGCAGCCGAACTGAAGCTTTCTTT | CASSRTEAFF
TRBJ1-2 | TRBV12-3/TRBV12-4 | few | TRBD1 | TGTGCCAGCAGTGTCGGACAGGGGGCGTTCAGTGGCTACACCTTC | CASSVGQGAFSGYTF
TRBJ2-6 | TRBV12-3/TRBV12-4 | NA | NA | TGTGCCAGCAGTTCGGGGGCTTCTGACACCAACGTCCTGACTTTC | CASSSGASDTNVLTF
TRBJ1-5 | TRBV6-1 | NA | TRBD1 | TGTGCCACCCAGGGGGGATCGGTATGGAGCAATCAGCCCCAGCATTTT | CATQGGSVWSNQPQHF
TRBJ2-1 | TRBV5-1 | NA | TRBD2 | TGCGCCAGCAGCCCGTTGCGGGGGGCGGTCCTCTCCTACAATGAGCAGTTCTTC | CASSPLRGAVLSYNEQFF
TRBJ2-5 | TRBV7-7 | NA | NA | TGTGCTAGCAGCTTAGGGATCAGGGGTCCCCAAGAGACCCAGTACTTC | CASSLGIRGPQETQYF
TRBJ1-6 | TRBV12-3/TRBV12-4 | many | NA | TGTGCCAGCAGTTTCTATAATTCACCCCTCCACTTT | CASSFYNSPLHF
TRBJ2-5 | TRBV24-1 | few | TRBD1 | TGTGCCACCAGTCCGGGACAGGGGGTCTGGGAGACCCAGTACTTC | CATSPGQGVWETQYF
TRBJ2-2 | TRBV5-1 | many | NA | TGCGCCAGCAAACAGGAGAACACCGGGGAGCTGTTTTTT | CASKQENTGELFF
TRBJ2-1 | TRBV20-1 | NA | TRBD2 | TGCAGTGCTAGAGTCTGGGCGGGGGGTTCCTACAATGAGCAGTTCTTC | CSARVWAGGSYNEQFF
TRBJ1-5 | TRBV6-5 | many | NA | TGTGCCAGCAGTTACCCAAAGGTGGATCAGCCCCAGCATTTT | CASSYPKVDQPQHF
TRBJ2-3 | TRBV29-1 | many | TRBD2 | TGCAGCGTTGCCAAAAGCGGGAGAAGGGAGGATACGCAGTATTTT | CSVAKSGRREDTQYF
TRBJ2-1 | TRBV6-2/TRBV6-3 | few | TRBD1 | TGTGCCAGCAGTCAACCGGGACAGGGTTACAATGAGCAGTTCTTC | CASSQPGQGYNEQFF
TRBJ2-3 | TRBV4-1 | few | NA | TGCGCCAGCAGCCAAGCCCGATCTTCGGCAGATACGCAGTATTTT | CASSQARSSADTQYF
TRBJ1-5 | TRBV15 | NA | NA | TGTGCCACCAGCAGAGATCGAGGTCTCAATCAGCCCCAGCATTTT | CATSRDRGLNQPQHF
TRBJ2-2 | TRBV7-3 | NA | TRBD2 | TGTGCCAGCAGCCTAAGAATGCTAGCGGGAGCGAACACCGGGGAGCTGTTTTTT | CASSLRMLAGANTGELFF
TRBJ2-5 | TRBV14 | NA | NA | TGTGCCAGCAGCAGTTTTGGGGGATTTGGAGAGACCCAGTACTTC | CASSSFGGFGETQYF
TRBJ1-1 | TRBV28 | NA | NA | TGTGCCAGCACTGGGGGACGGCGAAACACTGAAGCTTTCTTT | CASTGGRRNTEAFF